This record covers a single TCR beta chain. The specificity of this receptor is unknown. No clone much larger than this one lies a single base away; base qualities are absent. The sample belongs to a study of T cell responses to AZD1222 COVID-19 vaccine (dated by TCRdb to the early 2020s). General notes on the study: AZD1222 recipients with second doses at about 4 weeks or about 12 weeks were pooled, because spike-specific TCR depth and breadth did not differ between schedules. TCR sequencing was performed for 230 to 250 trial participants, of whom about 200 were given two doses of AZD1222 and roughly 25 were given two doses of MenACWY control vaccine. Enrollment into the trials was organized by age into subgroups of 18-55, 56-69 and 70-plus years, and those subgroups contained 148, 28 and 57 TCR-sequenced participants, respectively.

What the authors observed across the whole study: CD4 TCRs associated with the vaccine covered the entire spike protein, and the dominant responses were in regions 160-218 and 743-854. Only 5 to 7 AZD1222 recipients were SARS-CoV-2 seropositive at baseline, limiting conclusions about previously exposed vaccinees. No day 14 peak-response samples were available, so repertoires were characterized only after the peak T cell response. In the small 56-69-year group, the increase in depth fell short of significance, most likely because of low power. Spike-specific TCR breadth and depth rose significantly after two AZD1222 doses compared with day 0 and with MenACWY recipients. Most participants were white British and females outnumbered males, and the authors suggested that clonal diversity may have been underestimated. Nearly half of unique spike-specific TCRs reportedly recognized epitopes outside regions mutated in the B.1.351 and B.1.1.7 variants.

The CDR3 regions of human TCRbeta chains were analyzed by immunosequencing. The original methods were these. Repertoire TCRs were checked for matches against a reference library of SARS-CoV-2-specific TCRs that had been generated using the MIRA antigen-specificity platform. Breadth meant the fraction of unique TCRs that were SARS-CoV-2-associated, whereas depth meant the fraction of total T cells that were SARS-CoV-2-associated. Using the MIRA data, every spike-specific TCR was mapped to the spike region that the TCR reacted to and assigned to either a CD4 or a CD8 class. Log10-transformed breadth and depth values were compared by one-way ANOVA with Sidak's multiple comparisons tests. TCRdb obtained this table from immuneACCESS and retained in-frame rearrangements with V and J assigned. These tables miss some clones; where compared with another copy, unresolved V genes account for less than half of the shortfall, and the remainder is unexplained. The V and J calls and clone size come from that table; D and trimming were worked out from the DNA. This sample lists over 100,000 clones; approximately 90% were detected once. Over 3% of the sample is taken by the ten largest.

The time point tag for this specimen amounts to: baseline before first vaccination. Vaccinee samples came from UK trials COV001 and COV002, including a single-blind randomized controlled phase 2/3 trial of AZD1222 (ChAdOx1 nCoV-19) in healthy adults. For TCRbeta chain sequencing, PBMC samples were collected from trial participants at day 0 and at day 28 after the second dose. Counted from cysteine to phenylalanine, this CDR3 has 18 amino acids. Of all the DNA, just the CDR3 is kept, 54 bases in frame from base 1. V loses 2 bases at its end and J loses 2 bases; junction bases beyond the gene matches: 12. Per the germline V gene, LGHNA is the CDR1 and YNFKEQ is the CDR2.

Here the chain combines TRBV4-2 and TRBJ1-2; 9 middle bases align to TRBD1. The sequencing here drew on peripheral blood, taken on day 0 of AZD1222 vaccination. This TCR came from an adult in good health. The DNA sequence follows: TGTGCCAGCAGCCAAACCCACCGGACAGGGGAAGGAAACTATGGCTACACCTTC. This gives the protein CASSQTHRTGEGNYGYTF.